This passage covers 26 T cell receptor beta chains from one sample sequenced in a study of CD8+ T cells in alopecia areata. The authors extracted RNA and reverse transcribed it into cDNA as the sequencing template. Assay used: immunoSEQ multiplex PCR; TCRdb lists only in-frame clones, some missing. The sample has a few hundred thousand clones; more than 50% are singletons. The specimen was CD8+ T cells sorted from blood. All receptors come from a human donor in good health.

The V call is TRBV6-5, the J call TRBJ2-7, with TRBD1 identical over 10 bases. J gave up 3 bases and V 5 bases, and 4 bases lay outside the gene matches. The CDR3 runs 14 residues. Germline values: CDR1 MNHEY, CDR2 SVGAGI. CDR3 bases: TGTGCCAGCAGTCAGACAGGGGGCAACTACGAGCAGTACTTC. Protein product: CASSQTGGNYEQYF.

The chain couples TRBV9 to TRBJ2-7, with D uncertain. The CDR3 loop spans 13 amino acids. Germline V gives CDR1 SGDLS, CDR2 YYNGEE. V lost 0 bases to trimming and J lost 0 bases, with 4 bases between them. The CDR3 DNA follows: TGTGCCAGCAGCGTAGGATACTCCTACGAGCAGTACTTC. Its translation: CASSVGYSYEQYF.

This clone was detected only a few times. V gene TRBV27 combines with J gene TRBJ1-2; 9 positions match TRBD1. Germline V lookup: CDR1 MNHEY, CDR2 SMNVEV (reference sequence). The CDR3 has 14 residues. Trimming cost V 6 bases and J 8 bases; bases outside gene matches: 10. The CDR3 DNA follows: TGTGCCAGCAGGTGGACAGGGGCGGGGTGGGGCTACACCTTC. This translates into CASRWTGAGWGYTF.

This chain's CDR3 is CSVEVGYNQPQHF. CDR3 bases: TGCAGCGTAGAGGTGGGATACAATCAGCCCCAGCATTTT. The chain employs TRBV29-1 and TRBJ1-5; the D is unclear. V was shortened by 6 bases and J by 3 bases, with 12 bases between the two germline ends. The germline gives CDR1 SQVTM, CDR2 ANQGSEA. The CDR3 runs to 13 residues.

The chain recombines TRBV7-9 with TRBJ2-7, with D perhaps being TRBD1 or TRBD2 (5 bases each). Trimming took off 5 bases at V and 3 bases at J, with 14 bases between the two ends. This CDR3 is built from 14 residues. Germline CDR1 reads SEHNR; CDR2 reads FQNEAQ (reference sequence). The CDR3 region is CASSLGEGIYEQYF. In DNA form, the CDR3 reads TGTGCCAGCAGCCTGGGAGAGGGGATCTACGAGCAGTACTTC.

The V gene is TRBV5-1, the J gene TRBJ2-1, with 9 bases identical to TRBD2. The CDR3 extends over 19 amino acids. V shed 7 bases, J shed 2 bases, and the junction held 19 bases outside the gene matches. CDR1 SGHRS and CDR2 YFSETQ come from the germline V gene. DNA for the CDR3: TGCGCCAGCGGTTCCCGGACTAGCGCCAGGTCAAAGGCCTACAATGAGCAGTTCTTC. This translates into CASGSRTSARSKAYNEQFF.

The J gene is TRBJ2-7, the V gene TRBV27, with 7 positions matching TRBD1. The germline gives CDR1 MNHEY, CDR2 SMNVEV (reference sequence). CDR3 length equals 14 residues. Trimming cost V 5 bases and J 6 bases; bases outside gene matches: 10. The CDR3 sequence is CASSPTPTGLEQYF. The CDR3 region has the DNA TGTGCCAGCAGTCCAACCCCGACAGGGCTCGAGCAGTACTTC.

The chain recombines TRBV20-1 with TRBJ2-1; no clear D gene. Germline CDR1 and CDR2: DFQATT and SNEGSKA (reference sequence). The V end was cut by 1 base, the J end by 9 bases, with 4 bases between. This CDR3 region has 10 residues. Written as DNA, the CDR3 is TGCAGTGCTAGAGTGAGTGAGCAGTTCTTC. It codes for CSARVSEQFF.

The rearrangement joins TRBV7-9 to TRBJ2-7; TRBD2 matches 7 bases. V gave up 4 bases and J gave up 2 bases; unmatched junction bases: 5. Germline V CDR1 and CDR2: SEHNR, FQNEAQ (reference sequence). This CDR3 is built from 14 residues. CDR3 amino acids: CASSSAGTTYEQYF. CDR3 sequence (DNA): TGTGCCAGCAGCTCAGCGGGAACGACCTACGAGCAGTACTTC.

The rearrangement uses TRBV5-1 and TRBJ1-1; TRBD1 matches at 10 bases. Germline CDR1 and CDR2: SGHRS and YFSETQ. Trimming took 4 bases from V and 3 from J; bases not matched to a gene: 9. The CDR3 consists of 16 residues. CDR3 sequence (DNA): TGCGCCAGCAGCCGCGAACCCGGGACAGGGGACACTGAAGCTTTCTTT. It yields the protein CASSREPGTGDTEAFF.

The chain uses TRBV27 and TRBJ2-6; weak D call: TRBD1 (5 bases). Deletions cut 5 bases from V and 3 bases from J, with 8 bases between. CDR1 and CDR2 from the germline V gene are MNHEY and SMNVEV (reference sequence). The CDR3 consists of 14 residues. The CDR3 region has the DNA TGTGCCAGCAGTAGGGGTTATGGGGCCAACGTCCTGACTTTC. Amino acid sequence: CASSRGYGANVLTF.

The rearrangement links TRBV18 to TRBJ2-7, with D perhaps matching TRBD1 (6 bases). This CDR3 has 13 amino acids. V lost 6 bases, J lost 6 bases, and 15 bases lay in between. From germline, CDR1 is KGHSH and CDR2 LQKENI. CDR3 residues: CASSYRAALEQYF. CDR3 coding DNA: TGTGCCAGCTCGTACAGGGCGGCCCTCGAGCAGTACTTC.

This clone was counted only a few times. J is TRBJ2-5 and V is TRBV4-1, with 10 bases lining up with TRBD2. CDR1 is MGHRA, CDR2 YSYEKL, per germline. This CDR3 spans 15 amino acids. V lost 2 bases to trimming and J lost 3 bases; unmatched junction nucleotides: 3. DNA for the CDR3: TGCGCCAGCAGCCAACCTAGCGGGGGAGAAGAGACCCAGTACTTC. Encoded protein: CASSQPSGGEETQYF.

V usage is TRBV4-1 and J usage is TRBJ2-3; a possible D gene is TRBD2 (6 bases). The CDR3 sequence is 16 residues long. Germline V lookup: CDR1 MGHRA, CDR2 YSYEKL. The germline V and J ends were trimmed by 3 bases and 2 bases, with 15 bases remaining between them. The CDR3 coding sequence is TGCGCCAGCAGCCACGCCACTAGCCCTTCCACAGATACGCAGTATTTT. Protein: CASSHATSPSTDTQYF.

This chain links TRBV5-1 with TRBJ1-4; 8 bases line up with TRBD1. The CDR3 spans 18 residues. V gave up 0 bases and J gave up 8 bases; unmatched junction bases: 15. CDR1 is SGHRS, CDR2 YFSETQ, per germline. CDR3 bases: TGCGCCAGCAGCTTGGCCCCCGGACAGGGACAGATTGGGGAAAAACTGTTTTTT. It is translated as CASSLAPGQGQIGEKLFF.

The CDR3: CAWSAGGNQPQHF. In nucleotides, the CDR3 is TGTGCCTGGAGTGCAGGAGGAAATCAGCCCCAGCATTTT. This rearrangement joins TRBV30 to TRBJ1-5; D is undetermined. Germline-derived CDR1 and CDR2 are GTSNPN and SVGIG (reference sequence). The CDR3 is 13 amino acids. The germline V and J ends were trimmed by 1 base and 4 bases, with 8 bases remaining between them.

The CDR3 here is CASSFGTGGTEAFF. The CDR3 DNA reads as TGTGCCAGTAGTTTCGGGACAGGGGGCACTGAAGCTTTCTTT. The chain recombines TRBV19 with TRBJ1-1, with 11 bases aligning to TRBD1. This CDR3 spans 14 amino acids. The germline V gene has CDR1 LNHDA and CDR2 SQIVND (reference sequence). Unmatched junction bases numbered 3, after V lost 5 bases and J lost 4 bases.

This clone has a handful of counts. The rearrangement joins TRBV11-2 to TRBJ2-7; D is ambiguous. Per germline, CDR1 SGHAT and CDR2 FQNNGV. V dropped 1 base and J dropped 2 bases, with 9 bases sitting between them. The CDR3 is 14 residues long. CDR3 coding DNA: TGTGCCAGCAGCTTAGGCAACCTACCCTACGAGCAGTACTTC. It encodes CASSLGNLPYEQYF.

The gene calls are TRBV5-1 and TRBJ1-2; D is possibly TRBD1 (5 bases). Trimming cost V 4 bases and J 4 bases, with 23 bases left between them. The CDR3 is 17 amino acids. Per the germline V gene, CDR1 is SGHRS and CDR2 is YFSETQ. CDR3 DNA: TGCGCCAGCAGCAGGGCGGACGGAGGGGCCTTATTCTATGGCTACACCTTC. Translation gives CASSRADGGALFYGYTF.

The rearrangement uses TRBV2 and TRBJ2-5; D possibly corresponds to TRBD1 (5 bases). V was clipped by 6 bases and J by 5 bases, with 16 bases between them. Germline CDR1 reads SNHLY; CDR2 reads FYNNEI. This CDR3 contains 14 residues. The CDR3 sequence: CASSQWTNAETQYF. CDR3 in DNA: TGTGCCAGCAGCCAGTGGACAAATGCGGAGACCCAGTACTTC. The full variable domain, in which reference TRBV2 and TRBJ2-5 provide the parts outside the CDR3, is EPEVTQTPSHQVTQMGQEVILRCVPISNHLYFYWYRQILGQKVEFLVSFYNNEISEKSEIFDDQFSVERPDGSNFTLKIRSTKLEDSAMYFCASSQWTNAETQYFGPGTRLLVL.

This clone was counted only a few times. This chain joins TRBV29-1 and TRBJ2-2, with D possibly called TRBD1 or TRBD2 (6 bases each). The CDR3 is made up of 14 amino acids. CDR1 is SQVTM and CDR2 is ANQGSEA in the germline V gene. Trimming took off 2 bases at V and 5 bases at J, with 12 bases between the two ends. CDR3 loop: CSVELGGSTGELFF. The CDR3 DNA reads as TGCAGCGTTGAATTGGGGGGCAGTACCGGGGAGCTGTTTTTT.

The chain carries TRBV11-2 and TRBJ1-1; D not resolved. V was cut by 7 bases and J by 7 bases, with 13 bases left in between. The CDR3 covers 12 residues. Germline V CDR1 and CDR2: SGHAT, FQNNGV. The CDR3: CASNPPRHEAFF. DNA of the CDR3: TGTGCCAGCAACCCGCCACGGCATGAAGCTTTCTTT.

The chain recombines TRBV5-6 with TRBJ2-7; D gene ambiguous. V was cut by 0 bases and J by 7 bases, with 11 bases left in between. Germline V gene data show CDR1 as SGHDT and CDR2 as YYEEEE. CDR3 length equals 13 residues. The CDR3 sequence is CASSLGDFDEQYF. The CDR3 coding sequence is TGTGCCAGCAGCTTGGGCGACTTTGATGAGCAGTACTTC.

The table lists this clone with a count of one. The V gene is TRBV7-3, the J gene TRBJ2-1; D could derive from TRBD1 or TRBD2 (6 bases each). The CDR3 runs 17 residues. V lost 4 bases, J lost 6 bases, and 22 bases lay in between. The germline gives CDR1 SGHTA, CDR2 FQGTGA. The CDR3 DNA follows: TGTGCCAGCAGCTGGCCCGACCGGGGGCTCCAGGTCAATGAGCAGTTCTTC. It encodes CASSWPDRGLQVNEQFF.

The chain joins TRBV9 to TRBJ2-1; 10 nucleotides line up with TRBD2. CDR3 size: 17 residues. Germline CDR1 reads SGDLS; CDR2 reads YYNGEE. The trim removed 0 bases at V and 7 bases at J, leaving 10 bases unmatched. The CDR3 nucleotides are TGTGCCAGCAGCGTAGGGTCGAGTAGCGGGGGGATGAATGAGCAGTTCTTC. This sequence encodes CASSVGSSSGGMNEQFF.

As regards this clone: This CDR3 is also generated by other DNA sequences in the sample. The chain couples TRBV20-1 to TRBJ2-1, with 7 positions matching TRBD2. CDR3 size: 11 residues. V shed 6 bases, J shed 10 bases, and the junction held 6 bases outside the gene matches. Germline loops: CDR1 DFQATT, CDR2 SNEGSKA (reference sequence). The CDR3 loop is CSAPRGDEQFF. For the CDR3, the DNA is TGCAGTGCCCCTCGGGGGGACGAGCAGTTCTTC.